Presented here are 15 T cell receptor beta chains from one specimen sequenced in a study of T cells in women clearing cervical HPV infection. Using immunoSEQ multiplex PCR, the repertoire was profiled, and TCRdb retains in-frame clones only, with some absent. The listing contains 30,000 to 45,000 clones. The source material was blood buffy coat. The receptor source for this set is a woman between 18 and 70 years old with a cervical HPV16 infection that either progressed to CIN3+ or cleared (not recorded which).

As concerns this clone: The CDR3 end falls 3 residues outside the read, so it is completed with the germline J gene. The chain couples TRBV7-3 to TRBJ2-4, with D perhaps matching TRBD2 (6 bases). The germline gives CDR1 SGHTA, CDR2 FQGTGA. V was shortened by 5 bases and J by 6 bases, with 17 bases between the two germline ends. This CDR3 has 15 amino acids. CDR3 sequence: CASSPQTGEGNIQYF. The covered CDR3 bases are TGTGCCAGCAGCCCCCAGACGGGGGAAGGAAACATT.

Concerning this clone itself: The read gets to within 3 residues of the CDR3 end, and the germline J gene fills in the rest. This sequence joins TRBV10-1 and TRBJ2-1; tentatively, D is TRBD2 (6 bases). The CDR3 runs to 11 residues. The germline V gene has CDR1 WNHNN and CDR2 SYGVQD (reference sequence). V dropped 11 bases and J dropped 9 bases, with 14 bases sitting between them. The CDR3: CAGQWRGEQFF. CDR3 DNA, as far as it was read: TGCGCCGGACAATGGCGGGGTGAG.

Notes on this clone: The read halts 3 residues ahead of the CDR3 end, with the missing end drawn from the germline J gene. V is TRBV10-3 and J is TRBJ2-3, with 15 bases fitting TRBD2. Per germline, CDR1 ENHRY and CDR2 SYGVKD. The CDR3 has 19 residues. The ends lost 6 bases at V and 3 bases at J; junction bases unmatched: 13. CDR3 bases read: TGTGCCATCAGGGGGGGAATTCGGGGACTAGCGGGAGGAACAGATACG. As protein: CAIRGGIRGLAGGTDT. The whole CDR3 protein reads CAIRGGIRGLAGGTDTQYF.

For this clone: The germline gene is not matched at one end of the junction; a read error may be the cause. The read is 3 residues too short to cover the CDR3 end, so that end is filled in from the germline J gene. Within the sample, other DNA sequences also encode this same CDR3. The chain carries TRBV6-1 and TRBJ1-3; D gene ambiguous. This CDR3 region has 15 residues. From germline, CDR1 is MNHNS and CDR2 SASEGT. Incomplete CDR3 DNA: TGTGCCAGCAGTGTTCAATTGCAGACTGGAAACACA. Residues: CASSVQLQTGNT. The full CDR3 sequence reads CASSVQLQTGNTIYF.

CDR3 protein: CASSQVGLGQYF. The covered CDR3 bases are TGTGCCAGCAGCCAGGTGGGGCTTGGT. The chain links TRBV7-2 to TRBJ2-4, with a possible D match to TRBD1 (5 bases). The CDR3 end is not reached by the read, which stops 3 residues before it; the germline J gene fills it in. CDR3 length: 12 amino acids. Looked up from germline, CDR1 is SGHTA and CDR2 is FQGNSA.

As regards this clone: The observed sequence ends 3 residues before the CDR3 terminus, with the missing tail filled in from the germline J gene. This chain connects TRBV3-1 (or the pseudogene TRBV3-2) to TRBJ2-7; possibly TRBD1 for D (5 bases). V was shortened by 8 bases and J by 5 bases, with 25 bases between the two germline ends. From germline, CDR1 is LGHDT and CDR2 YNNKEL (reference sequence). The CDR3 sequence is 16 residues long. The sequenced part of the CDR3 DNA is TGTGCCAGCGGGAAACAGGCGGCTTTCCCCTTCGACGAG. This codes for CASGKQAAFPFDE. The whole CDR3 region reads CASGKQAAFPFDEQYF.

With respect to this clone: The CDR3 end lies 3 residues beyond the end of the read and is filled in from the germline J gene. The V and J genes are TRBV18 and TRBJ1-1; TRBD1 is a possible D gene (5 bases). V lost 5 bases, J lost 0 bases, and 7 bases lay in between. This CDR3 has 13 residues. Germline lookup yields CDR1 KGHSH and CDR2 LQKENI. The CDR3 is CASSAQVNTEAFF. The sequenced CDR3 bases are TGTGCCAGCTCAGCACAGGTGAACACTGAA.

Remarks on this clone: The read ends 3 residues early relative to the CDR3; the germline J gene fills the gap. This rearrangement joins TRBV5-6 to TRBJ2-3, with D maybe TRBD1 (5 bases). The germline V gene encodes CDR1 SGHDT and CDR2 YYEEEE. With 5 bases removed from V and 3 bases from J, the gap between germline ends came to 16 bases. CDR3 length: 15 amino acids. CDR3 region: CASRLGPGPTDTQYF. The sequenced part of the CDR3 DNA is TGTGCCAGCAGACTTGGCCCAGGGCCGACAGATACG. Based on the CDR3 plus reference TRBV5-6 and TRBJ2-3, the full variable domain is DAGVTQSPTHLIKTRGQQVTLRCSPKSGHDTVSWYQQALGQGPQFIFQYYEEEERQRGNFPDRFSGHQFPNYSSELNVNALLLGDSALYLCASRLGPGPTDTQYFGPGTRLTVL.

Incomplete CDR3 DNA: TGTGCCAGCAGCTTCCAGGGCGGGGATCAGCCC. It codes for CASSFQGGDQP. The full CDR3 protein reads CASSFQGGDQPQHF. V and J are TRBV7-2 and TRBJ1-5; TRBD1 is a possible D gene (5 bases). The read ends 3 residues shy of where the CDR3 ends; the end is completed using the germline J gene. The CDR3 totals 14 residues. Germline CDR1 SGHTA, CDR2 FQGNSA. Trimming pared 3 bases from V and 5 bases from J, leaving 11 bases between.

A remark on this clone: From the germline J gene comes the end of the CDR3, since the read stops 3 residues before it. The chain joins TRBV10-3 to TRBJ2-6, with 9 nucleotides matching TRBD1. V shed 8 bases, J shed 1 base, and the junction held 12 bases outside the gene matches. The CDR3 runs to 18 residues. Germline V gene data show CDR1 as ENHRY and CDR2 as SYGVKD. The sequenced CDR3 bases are TGTGCCATCTCAAGTTTGCGGGGACAGGGATCTGGGGCCAACGTC. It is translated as CAISSLRGQGSGANV. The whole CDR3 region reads CAISSLRGQGSGANVLTF.

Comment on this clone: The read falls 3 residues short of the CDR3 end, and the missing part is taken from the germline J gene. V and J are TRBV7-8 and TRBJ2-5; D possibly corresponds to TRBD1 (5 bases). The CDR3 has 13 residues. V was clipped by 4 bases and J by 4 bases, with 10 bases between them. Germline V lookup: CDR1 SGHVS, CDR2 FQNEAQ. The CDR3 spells CASSSVGRETQYF. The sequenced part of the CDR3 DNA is TGTGCCAGCAGCTCGGTGGGGCGAGAGACC.

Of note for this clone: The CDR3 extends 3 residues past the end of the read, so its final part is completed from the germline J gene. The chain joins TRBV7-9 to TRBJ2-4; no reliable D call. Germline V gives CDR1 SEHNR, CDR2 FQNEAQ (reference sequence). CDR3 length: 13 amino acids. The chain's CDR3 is CASSPSDIRGQYF. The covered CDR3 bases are TGTGCCAGCAGCCCCTCGGATATCCGCGGT.

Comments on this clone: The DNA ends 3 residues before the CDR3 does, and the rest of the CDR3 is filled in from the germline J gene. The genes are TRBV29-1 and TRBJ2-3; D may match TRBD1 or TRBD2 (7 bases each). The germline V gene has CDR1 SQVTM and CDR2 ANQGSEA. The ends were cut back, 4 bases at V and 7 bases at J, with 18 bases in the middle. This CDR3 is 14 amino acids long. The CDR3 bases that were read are TGCAGCGTTGTGGGAGGGGGCTGGGGAAATACG. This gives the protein CSVVGGGWGNT. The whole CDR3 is CSVVGGGWGNTQYF.

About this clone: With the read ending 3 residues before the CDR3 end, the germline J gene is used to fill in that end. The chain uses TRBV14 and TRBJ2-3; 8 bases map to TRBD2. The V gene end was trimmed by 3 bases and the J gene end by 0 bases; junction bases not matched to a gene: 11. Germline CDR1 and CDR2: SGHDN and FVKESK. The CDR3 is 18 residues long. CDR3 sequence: CASSQALADYSSTDTQYF. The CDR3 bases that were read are TGTGCCAGCAGCCAGGCACTAGCGGATTACTCTAGCACAGATACG.

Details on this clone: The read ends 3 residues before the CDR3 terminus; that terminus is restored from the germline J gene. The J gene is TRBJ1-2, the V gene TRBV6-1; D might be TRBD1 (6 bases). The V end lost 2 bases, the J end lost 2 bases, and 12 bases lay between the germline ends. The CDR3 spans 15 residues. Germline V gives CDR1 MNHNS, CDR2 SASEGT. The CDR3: CASSEFYRENYGYTF. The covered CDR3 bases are TGTGCCAGCAGTGAATTTTACAGGGAGAACTATGGC.